This is a list of T cell receptor beta chains from one sample in a study of cytomegalovirus exposure and HLA in healthy donors. Clones were read by immunoSEQ multiplex PCR, and TCRdb kept only the in-frame ones, dropping some. Among about 160,000 clones listed, about 80% were seen once. The sample consisted of PBMCs. These receptors all stem from a man under 40 in good health and CMV-seronegative. CDR3s include the opening cysteine and the closing phenylalanine or tryptophan. A D gene is named only where the DNA matches it firmly. Clone size is given for some rows only: seen once, a few or many times, or a class if the clone is expanded.

clone size	V gene	D gene	J gene	CDR3 DNA	CDR3 protein
few	TRBV5-1	NA	TRBJ2-3	TGCGCCAGCAGCTTGGCGGGACACGACACAGATACGCAGTATTTT	CASSLAGHDTDTQYF
NA	TRBV7-8	NA	TRBJ2-5	TGTGCCAGCAGCTGGGTCAGGGAAAACCAAGAGACCCAGTACTTC	CASSWVRENQETQYF
NA	TRBV14	TRBD2	TRBJ2-3	TGTGCCAGCAGCGAAACAGCGGGGTACACAGATACGCAGTATTTT	CASSETAGYTDTQYF
NA	TRBV7-3	NA	TRBJ2-5	TGTGCCAGCAGCAGAACAGCCGAGATTCAAGAGACCCAGTACTTC	CASSRTAEIQETQYF
NA	TRBV6-5	NA	TRBJ2-7	TGTGCCAGCAGTTACTCGGGGGGCGAGCAGTACTTC	CASSYSGGEQYF
NA	TRBV29-1	TRBD2	TRBJ2-7	TGCAGCGTCAGGGAGGGCGAGCAGTACTTC	CSVREGEQYF
NA	TRBV2	NA	TRBJ2-6	TGTGCCAGCACCGAAATAGGGGGCTCTGGGGCCAACGTCCTGACTTTC	CASTEIGGSGANVLTF
few	TRBV29-1	NA	TRBJ1-4	TGCAGCGTTGAATTGACAGGCACTAATGAAAAACTGTTTTTT	CSVELTGTNEKLFF
NA	TRBV9	NA	TRBJ2-1	TGTGCCAGCAGCGGTACTATTCCCAACTACAATGAGCAGTTCTTC	CASSGTIPNYNEQFF
NA	TRBV5-8	NA	TRBJ2-1	TGTGCCAGCAGCTTGAACGGGGTCGGGACTCCGTACAATGAGCAGTTCTTC	CASSLNGVGTPYNEQFF
NA	TRBV28	NA	TRBJ2-2	TGTGCCAGGATACACGCGAACACCGGGGAGCTGTTTTTT	CARIHANTGELFF
NA	TRBV28	NA	TRBJ2-1	TGTGCCAGCAGAGAGGGTTTTTACTACAATGAGCAGTTCTTC	CASREGFYYNEQFF
few	TRBV7-9	TRBD1	TRBJ2-1	TGTGCCAGCAGGCCGACAAGGCCCAAGGGGACAGGGTCGTACAATGAGCAGTTCTTC	CASRPTRPKGTGSYNEQFF
NA	TRBV28	NA	TRBJ2-7	TGTGCCAGCAGTCCCGGACAGTCCTACGAGCAGTACTTC	CASSPGQSYEQYF
NA	TRBV28	NA	TRBJ2-1	TGTGCCAGCAGTTTCGCGGGCCACTCCTACAATGAGCAGTTCTTC	CASSFAGHSYNEQFF
NA	TRBV7-7	NA	TRBJ2-3	TGTGCTAGCAGCTTATTGGGCCCCACAGATACGCAGTATTTT	CASSLLGPTDTQYF
few	TRBV7-9	NA	TRBJ1-1	TGTGCCAGCAGCTTAAACACGAACACTGAAGCTTTCTTT	CASSLNTNTEAFF
NA	TRBV5-6	NA	TRBJ2-7	TGTGCCGGGGGGCGGGGAGGGAACTCCTACGAGCAGTACTTC	CAGGRGGNSYEQYF
NA	TRBV6-4	NA	TRBJ1-1	TGTGCCAGCAGTGACCAGGTGAACACTGAAGCTTTCTTT	CASSDQVNTEAFF
NA	TRBV30	TRBD1	TRBJ2-7	TGTGCCCAGAACAGGGGGAAGTACGAGCAGTACTTC	CAQNRGKYEQYF
NA	TRBV5-6	TRBD1	TRBJ1-1	TGTGCCAGCACCTCCGGGACAGGGGCAACTGAAGCTTTCTTT	CASTSGTGATEAFF
NA	TRBV6-6	TRBD1	TRBJ2-7	TGTGCCAGCAGTTCCCGGGACAGGGGGCCTCTCGAGCAGTACTTC	CASSSRDRGPLEQYF
NA	TRBV9	NA	TRBJ2-7	TGTGCCAGCAGCGGCCCACAGAGCTACGAGCAGTACTTC	CASSGPQSYEQYF
NA	TRBV7-8	TRBD1	TRBJ2-2	TGTGCCAGCAGCTTAGGGGATGGGACAGGGGTCAGCGGGGAGCTGTTTTTT	CASSLGDGTGVSGELFF
NA	TRBV2	NA	TRBJ2-7	TGTGCCAGCCGACAGTTAACCTACGAGCAGTACTTC	CASRQLTYEQYF
NA	TRBV4-1	TRBD1	TRBJ1-4	TGCGCCAGCAGCCAAGGACAGGGTGCAACTAATGAAAAACTGTTTTTT	CASSQGQGATNEKLFF
NA	TRBV13	TRBD2	TRBJ2-7	TGTGCCAGCAGGGCCACTAGCGGGTCACACGAGCAGTACTTC	CASRATSGSHEQYF
NA	TRBV2	TRBD1	TRBJ2-1	TGTGCCAGCAGTCATAAACAGGGGGCTTCTGGCTACAATGAGCAGTTCTTC	CASSHKQGASGYNEQFF
once	TRBV7-3	TRBD2	TRBJ2-3	TGTGCCAGCAGCCAGACTAGCCTAGATACGCAGTATTTT	CASSQTSLDTQYF
few	TRBV4-1	NA	TRBJ1-2	TGCGCCAGCAGCCCCGCCGCCGCAGATAACTATGGCTACACCTTC	CASSPAAADNYGYTF
NA	TRBV28	TRBD1	TRBJ1-6	TGTGCCAGCATCCAGGGACAGTCACCCCTCCACTTT	CASIQGQSPLHF
NA	TRBV30	TRBD2	TRBJ2-1	TGTGCCTGGAGTCCGCCGGAGGGACTAGCGCACTACAATGAGCAGTTCTTC	CAWSPPEGLAHYNEQFF
NA	TRBV27	TRBD2	TRBJ2-3	TGTGCCAGCAGTTTACTTAGCGGGAGGCGGGAAGATACGCAGTATTTT	CASSLLSGRREDTQYF
NA	TRBV14	TRBD1	TRBJ2-6	TGTGCCAGCAGCCCAGGACAGGGCCTCTCTGGGGCCAACGTCCTGACTTTC	CASSPGQGLSGANVLTF
few	TRBV9	TRBD2	TRBJ2-1	TGTGCCAGCAGCGTGGGACTAGCGGGAGGCCATGAGCAGTTCTTC	CASSVGLAGGHEQFF
once	TRBV6-5	TRBD2	TRBJ2-7	TGTGCCAGCAGTTACGTCGGGGGGGTCTCCTACGAGCAGTACTTC	CASSYVGGVSYEQYF
NA	TRBV5-1	NA	TRBJ1-3	TGCGCCAGCAGCTTCGACAGTATCTCTGGAAACACCATATATTTT	CASSFDSISGNTIYF
NA	TRBV11-3	TRBD2	TRBJ2-1	TGTGCCAGCAGCTTAGTGTCTAGCGGGGGTCACAATGAGCAGTTCTTC	CASSLVSSGGHNEQFF
few	TRBV30	NA	TRBJ2-3	TGTGCCTGGAGTGTATTGGGTGGCGGGATCGGAGATACGCAGTATTTT	CAWSVLGGGIGDTQYF
NA	TRBV7-6	NA	TRBJ2-5	TGTGCCAGCAGCCACCCCCTGGGGTTCGGGGGACAAGAGACCCAGTACTTC	CASSHPLGFGGQETQYF